A single TCR beta chain is shown here with its context. This entry comes from a study of blood T cell repertoires in COVID-19. Assay used: immunoSEQ multiplex PCR; TCRdb lists only in-frame clones, some missing. The sample comprises under 200,000 clones, 80% of which are singletons, and 6.5% rests with the top ten. Germline V gives CDR1 SGHTA, CDR2 FQGNSA. This CDR3 contains 13 residues. Between the trimmed V and J ends, which lost 3 bases and 6 bases, there was a span of 12 bases. Sequenced input: peripheral blood. The chain joins TRBV7-2 to TRBJ2-7, with unresolved D. The sequence was collected from a man aged 70-80 years with active or convalescent COVID-19. The CDR3 here is CASSFSQAGEQYF. The CDR3 coding sequence is TGTGCCAGCAGCTTCAGTCAGGCAGGCGAGCAGTACTTC.